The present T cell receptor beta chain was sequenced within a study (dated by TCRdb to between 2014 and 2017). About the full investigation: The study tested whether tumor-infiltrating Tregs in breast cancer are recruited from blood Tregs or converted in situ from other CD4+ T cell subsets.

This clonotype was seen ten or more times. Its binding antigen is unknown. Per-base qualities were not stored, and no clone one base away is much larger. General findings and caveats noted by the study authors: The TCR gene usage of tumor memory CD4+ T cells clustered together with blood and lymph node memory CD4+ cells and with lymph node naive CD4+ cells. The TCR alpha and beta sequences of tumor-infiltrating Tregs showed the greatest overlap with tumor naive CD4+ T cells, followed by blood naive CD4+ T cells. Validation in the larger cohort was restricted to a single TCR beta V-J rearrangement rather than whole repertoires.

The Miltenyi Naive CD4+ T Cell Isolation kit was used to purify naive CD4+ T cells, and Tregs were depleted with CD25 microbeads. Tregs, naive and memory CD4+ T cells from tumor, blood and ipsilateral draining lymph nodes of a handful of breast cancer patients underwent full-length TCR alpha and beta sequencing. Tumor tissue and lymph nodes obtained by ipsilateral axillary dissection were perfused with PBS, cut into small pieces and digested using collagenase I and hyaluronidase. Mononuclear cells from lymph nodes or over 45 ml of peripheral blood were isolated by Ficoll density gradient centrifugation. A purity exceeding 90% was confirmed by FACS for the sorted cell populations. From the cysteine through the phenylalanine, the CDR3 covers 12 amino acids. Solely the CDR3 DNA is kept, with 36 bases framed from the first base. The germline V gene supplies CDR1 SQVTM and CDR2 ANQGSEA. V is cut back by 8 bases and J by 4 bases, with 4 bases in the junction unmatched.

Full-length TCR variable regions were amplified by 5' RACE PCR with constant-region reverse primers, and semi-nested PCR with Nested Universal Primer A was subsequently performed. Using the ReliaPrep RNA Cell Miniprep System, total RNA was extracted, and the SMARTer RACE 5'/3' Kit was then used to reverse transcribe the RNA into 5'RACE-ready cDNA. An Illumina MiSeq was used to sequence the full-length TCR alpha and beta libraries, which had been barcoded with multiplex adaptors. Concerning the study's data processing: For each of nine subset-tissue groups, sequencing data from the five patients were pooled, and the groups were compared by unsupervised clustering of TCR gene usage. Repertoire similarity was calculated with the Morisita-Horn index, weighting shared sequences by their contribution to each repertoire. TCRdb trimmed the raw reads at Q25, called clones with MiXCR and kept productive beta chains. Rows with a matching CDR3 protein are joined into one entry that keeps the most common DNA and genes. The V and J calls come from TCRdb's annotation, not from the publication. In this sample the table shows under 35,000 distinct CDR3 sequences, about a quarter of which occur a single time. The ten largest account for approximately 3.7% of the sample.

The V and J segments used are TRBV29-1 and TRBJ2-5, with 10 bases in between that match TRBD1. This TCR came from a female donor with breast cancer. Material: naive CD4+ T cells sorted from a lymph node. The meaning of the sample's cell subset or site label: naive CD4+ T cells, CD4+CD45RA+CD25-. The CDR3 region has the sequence CSFRDRGETQYF. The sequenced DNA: TGCAGCTTTCGGGACAGGGGAGAGACCCAGTACTTC.